Given below is one T cell receptor beta chain in context. CDR3 length: 16 residues. The germline CDR1 and CDR2 sequences are MGHRA and YSYEKL. Losses at the gene ends were 5 bases for V and 5 bases for J; bases not matched to a gene: 8. This sample is part of a study of blood T cell repertoires in COVID-19. The protocol was immunoSEQ multiplex PCR, while the TCRdb copy is restricted to in-frame clones and leaves out a portion. This sample has 150,000 to 200,000 clones, with around four fifths found just once. The sequencing sample was made of peripheral blood. This sequence was found in a woman aged 70-85 years with COVID-19, enrolled during active disease. The V call is TRBV4-1, the J call TRBJ1-6; 8 nucleotides line up with TRBD1. Here the CDR3 reads CASSIRTGNDNSPLHF. CDR3 DNA: TGCGCCAGCAGCATTCGGACAGGGAACGATAATTCACCCCTCCACTTT.